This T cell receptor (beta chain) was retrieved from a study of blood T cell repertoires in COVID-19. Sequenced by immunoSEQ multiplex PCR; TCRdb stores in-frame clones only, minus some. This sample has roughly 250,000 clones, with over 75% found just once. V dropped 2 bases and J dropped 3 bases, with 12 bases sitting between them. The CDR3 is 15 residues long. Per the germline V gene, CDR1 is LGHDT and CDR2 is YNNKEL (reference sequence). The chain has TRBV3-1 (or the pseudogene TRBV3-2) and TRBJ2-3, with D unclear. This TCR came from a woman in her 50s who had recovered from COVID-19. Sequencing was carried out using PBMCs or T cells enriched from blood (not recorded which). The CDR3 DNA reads TGTGCCAGCAGCCAACTAGTTTTAGGTACAGATACGCAGTATTTT. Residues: CASSQLVLGTDTQYF.